This entry describes one T cell receptor (beta chain). No antigen is known for it. CD4+ T cells were isolated from thawed PBMCs by magnetic negative selection. These data are taken from a study of untreated major depressive disorder. Method: immunoSEQ multiplex PCR; TCRdb's copy keeps in-frame clones and lacks some. There are just over 20,000 clones in the sample; roughly 86% occur only once, and around 4.9% lies in the top ten. Study conclusions and caveats: TRBV25-01 and TRBV02-01 followed the flow pattern without significance. Sequencing comparisons covered only three preselected Vbeta families. Depressed patients' CD4+ T cells carried increased TRBV05-01 (Vbeta 5.1) usage versus control CD4+ T cells.

CDR1 and CDR2 from the germline V gene are LGHNA and YNFKEQ. V was trimmed by 1 base and J by 8 bases, leaving 14 bases between them. This CDR3 has 14 residues. J is TRBJ1-2 and V is TRBV4-2; no reliable D call. This clonotype originated in a woman in her 30s in good health. The specimen was CD4+ T cells from PBMCs. The CDR3 DNA sequence: TGTGCCAGCAGCCAAGCGAGTGTCGGTCGAGGCTACACCTTC. Translation: CASSQASVGRGYTF.